This T cell receptor (beta chain) was recorded in a study of long-term antiretroviral therapy in people with HIV. This CDR3 comprises 15 residues. The V gene's germline CDR1 is SGHTA and CDR2 FQGNSA. The ends lost 7 bases at V and 6 bases at J; junction bases unmatched: 12. Per individual, the PBMC samples numbered at least one pre-ART and at least two post-ART. Without exception, participants with HIV were treated in the United States. Running of the v3.0 immunoSEQ assay took place at survey level. Clones were sequenced by immunoSEQ multiplex PCR, and TCRdb holds only the in-frame ones, with some missing. Among approximately 12,000 clones, about 73% were seen once, and the ten largest hold more than 10%.

The chain employs TRBV7-2 and TRBJ1-2; 9 bases fit TRBD1. The receptor was isolated from a man aged 40-55 years with HIV. The sequencing used unsorted PBMCs, collected 3 to 3.3 years before starting antiretroviral therapy. This CDR3 is CASTRPGTGSNGYTF. CDR3 nucleotides: TGTGCCAGCACTCGGCCGGGGACAGGGAGTAATGGCTACACCTTC. Together with reference TRBV7-2 and TRBJ1-2, the CDR3 gives the full variable domain: GAGVSQSPSNKVTEKGKDVELRCDPISGHTALYWYRQSLGQGLEFLIYFQGNSAPDKSGLPSDRFSAERTGGSVSTLTIQRTQQEDSAVYLCASTRPGTGSNGYTFGSGTRLTVV.